This TCR beta chain is drawn from a study of blood T cells in healthy people across ages. Trimming left V 4 bases short and J 0 bases short, with 10 bases between. This CDR3 comprises 14 residues. Per the germline V gene, CDR1 is SQVTM and CDR2 is ANQGSEA. The authors ran a second PCR of about 6 to 11 cycles using a sample-barcoded 5' primer and a J-beta primer mix. TCRdb used MiXCR to reprocess the 5' RACE reads, holding one entry per CDR3 protein. The repertoire holds fewer than 2,000,000 distinct CDR3 sequences, with 30% to 40% as singletons. About this clonotype: Its matching antigen is unknown.

About 9.9 milliliters of peripheral blood were drawn from each donor. Isolated per sample were at least 6 million PBMCs. Notes on the study in general: There were more naive CD4+ cells and higher diversity in long-lived donors than in aged donors.

Material: blood. The TCR originated in a human donor in good health. The chain carries TRBV29-1 and TRBJ1-3; D gene uncertain. CDR3 nucleotides: TGCAGCGTTGTTCCCATGGGCTCTGGAAACACCATATATTTT. Its protein product is CSVVPMGSGNTIYF.